This paragraph covers one TCR beta chain sequence. Data came from immunoSEQ multiplex PCR; TCRdb stores just in-frame clones and leaves some out. The sample contains around 300,000 clones, 89% of which appear only once. The source of the sample is a study of blood T cell repertoires in COVID-19. This CDR3 region has 14 residues. V lost 3 bases to trimming and J lost 0 bases; unmatched junction nucleotides: 2. Germline V gene lookup returns CDR1 ENHRY and CDR2 SYGVKD. Sequencing input: PBMCs or T cells enriched from blood (not recorded which). V and J are TRBV10-3 and TRBJ2-7; 7 bases match TRBD1. This receptor was taken from a woman in her 30s who had recovered from COVID-19. This chain's CDR3 is CAISDAGGSYEQYF. CDR3 nucleotide sequence: TGTGCCATCAGTGATGCAGGGGGCTCCTACGAGCAGTACTTC.